What follows are 13 T cell receptor beta chains derived from one specimen sequenced in a study of metastatic and nonmetastatic thyroid tumors. From the PCR reads, TCRdb re-called clones with MiXCR. The sample records around 34,000 clones, about 21% being singletons. Before thyroid surgery, none of the patients had received any treatment. The sequenced sample consisted of tumor tissue. The receptors originated from a male donor with papillary thyroid cancer or a benign thyroid nodule (not recorded which). Some clones in this sample may be carry-over from other donors' samples.

This clone has ten or more counts. The chain employs TRBV2 and TRBJ1-6; no clear D. V lost 7 bases and J 9 bases, leaving 16 bases between the germline ends. The CDR3 is 14 residues long. The germline V gene encodes CDR1 SNHLY and CDR2 FYNNEI. The chain's CDR3 is CASIADSGGSPLHF. CDR3 bases: TGTGCCAGCATAGCAGATAGTGGCGGTTCACCCCTCCACTTT.

This chain uses TRBV5-6 with TRBJ1-2; tentative D call: TRBD1 (5 bases). The CDR3 has 14 amino acids. The germline V gene has CDR1 SGHDT and CDR2 YYEEEE. The ends were cut back, 2 bases at V and 3 bases at J, with 11 bases in the middle. CDR3 amino acids: CASSLRTGDYGYTF. The DNA of the CDR3 is TGTGCCAGCAGCTTAAGGACGGGGGACTATGGCTACACCTTC.

This clone was seen repeatedly, ten times or more. This rearrangement joins TRBV5-1 to TRBJ2-2; no firm D call. This CDR3 is built from 15 residues. Germline CDR1 reads SGHRS; CDR2 reads YFSETQ. V lost 0 bases and J 0 bases, leaving 6 bases between the germline ends. The CDR3 DNA sequence: TGCGCCAGCAGCTTGGACGTATCGAACACCGGGGAGCTGTTTTTT. This encodes CASSLDVSNTGELFF.

This clone appeared a few times. CDR3: CASRPRDRGEMNTEAFF. The DNA of the CDR3 is TGTGCCAGTAGACCCAGGGACAGGGGTGAGATGAACACTGAAGCTTTCTTT. V gene TRBV19 combines with J gene TRBJ1-1; 10 bases line up with TRBD1. The CDR3 loop spans 17 amino acids. CDR1 is LNHDA and CDR2 is SQIVND in the germline V gene (reference sequence). The J segment lost 0 bases and the V segment lost 6 bases, leaving 10 bases of the junction unmatched.

This clone was seen repeatedly, ten times or more. The J gene is TRBJ2-2, the V gene TRBV30; TRBD2 is a possible D gene (7 bases). Trimming stripped 3 bases from V and 5 bases from J, with 13 bases between. The CDR3 length is 14 residues. Germline loops: CDR1 GTSNPN, CDR2 SVGIG (reference sequence). CDR3 sequence (DNA): TGTGCCTGGAGGACACAGGGAGGGACCGGGGAGCTGTTTTTT. Translating gives CAWRTQGGTGELFF.

Details on this clone: An end of the junction differs from the germline gene, which may be a read error. The V and J genes are TRBV6-1 and TRBJ1-5; 8 bases map to TRBD1. Germline CDR1 is MNHNS and CDR2 is SASEGT. The CDR3 spans 16 residues. Written as DNA, the CDR3 is TGTGCCATCAGTCGAAGCTGGACAGGGAGGTATCAGCCCCAGCATTTT. This gives the protein CAISRSWTGRYQPQHF.

This clone was counted ten times or more. The rearrangement links TRBV20-1 to TRBJ2-6; D is undetermined. V was clipped by 6 bases and J by 0 bases, with 6 bases between them. The CDR3 totals 13 residues. Germline assignment: CDR1 DFQATT and CDR2 SNEGSKA (reference sequence). CDR3 sequence reads: CSAPSSGANVLTF. CDR3 DNA sequence: TGCAGTGCGCCCAGCTCTGGGGCCAACGTCCTGACTTTC.

This clone was seen only a few times. The V call is TRBV20-1, the J call TRBJ2-2; TRBD2 aligns across 9 bases. Trimming took 3 bases from V and 6 from J; bases not matched to a gene: 8. CDR1 DFQATT and CDR2 SNEGSKA come from the germline V gene (reference sequence). This CDR3 is built from 15 residues. CDR3 sequence reads: CSARLAGVAAGELFF. The CDR3 bases are TGCAGTGCTAGGTTAGCGGGAGTTGCGGCCGGGGAGCTGTTTTTT.

The rearrangement uses TRBV11-3 and TRBJ2-2; D gene ambiguous. Germline-derived CDR1 and CDR2 are SGHNT and YENEEA. The CDR3 length is 12 residues. Trimming cost V 2 bases and J 7 bases, with 5 bases left between them. The CDR3 DNA reads as TGTGCCAGCAGCTTAAGATTCGGGGAGCTGTTTTTT. This codes for CASSLRFGELFF.

This clone was seen a handful of times. This chain connects TRBV11-2 to TRBJ2-3, with TRBD1 matching over 9 bases. The CDR3 length is 16 residues. Germline CDR1 SGHAT, CDR2 FQNNGV. With 6 bases clipped from V and 4 bases from J, the junction kept 11 bases outside the gene matches. CDR3 bases: TGTGCCAGCAGTTCAACCGGGACAGGGTATCCAGATACGCAGTATTTT. Translated, it gives CASSSTGTGYPDTQYF. The full variable domain, completed using reference TRBV11-2 and TRBJ2-3, is EAGVAQSPRYKIIEKRQSVAFWCNPISGHATLYWYQQILGQGPKLLIQFQNNGVVDDSQLPKDRFSAERLKGVDSTLKIQPAKLEDSAVYLCASSSTGTGYPDTQYFGPGTRLTVL.

This clone is medium-sized. The chain couples TRBV20-1 to TRBJ2-7, with 8 bases identical to TRBD2. Germline V gives CDR1 DFQATT, CDR2 SNEGSKA (reference sequence). Trimming cost V 3 bases and J 4 bases; bases outside gene matches: 8. The CDR3 sequence is 14 residues long. CDR3 sequence (DNA): TGCAGTGCTAGGATAAGCGGGAGTTGGTACGAGCAGTACTTC. It yields the protein CSARISGSWYEQYF.

By share of the sample, this clone is medium-sized. V usage is TRBV11-3 and J usage is TRBJ2-7; the D call may be TRBD1 or TRBD2 (5 bases each). Trimming shortened V by 3 bases and J by 6 bases, and 12 bases separated the two germline ends. CDR1 is SGHNT and CDR2 is YENEEA in the germline V gene. The CDR3 consists of 13 residues. CDR3 nucleotides: TGTGCCAGCAGCTTCGTATCCGGGACCGAGCAGTACTTC. Translated: CASSFVSGTEQYF.

The table lists this clone with a few counts. This could be a read error, since a much larger clone is one nucleotide away. V gene TRBV5-4 combines with J gene TRBJ2-7, with 9 bases aligning to TRBD2. CDR1 is SGHNT, CDR2 YYREEE, per germline (reference sequence). The CDR3 totals 16 residues. This chain's CDR3 is CAISLAPAGGPYEQYF. CDR3 coding DNA: TGTGCCATCAGCTTGGCCCCCGCGGGAGGGCCGTACGAGCAGTACTTC.